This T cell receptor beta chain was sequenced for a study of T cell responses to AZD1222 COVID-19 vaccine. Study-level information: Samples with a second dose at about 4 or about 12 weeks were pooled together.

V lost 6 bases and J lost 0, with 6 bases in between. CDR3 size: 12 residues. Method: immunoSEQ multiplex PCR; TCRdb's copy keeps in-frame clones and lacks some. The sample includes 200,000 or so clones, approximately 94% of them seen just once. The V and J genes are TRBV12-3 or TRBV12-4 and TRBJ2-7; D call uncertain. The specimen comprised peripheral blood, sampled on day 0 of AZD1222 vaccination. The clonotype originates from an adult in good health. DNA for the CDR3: TGTGCCAGCAGCCGGCCCTCCTACGAGCAGTACTTC. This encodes CASSRPSYEQYF.